Below, 21 T cell receptor beta chains from the same sample are listed, as sequenced in a study of T cells in localized non-small cell lung cancer. Assay: immunoSEQ multiplex PCR; the TCRdb copy retains only in-frame clones and omits some. Of roughly 50,000 clones in the sample, around four fifths were seen once. Sequenced material: peripheral blood, taken before any cancer treatment. These receptors were collected from a female donor older than 55 with stage II squamous cell lung carcinoma.

The chain uses TRBV2 and TRBJ1-2, with a tentative D call TRBD1 (5 bases). V gave up 3 bases and J gave up 0 bases, with 14 bases separating them. The CDR3 covers 16 residues. The germline gives CDR1 SNHLY, CDR2 FYNNEI. The CDR3 region is CASSDWGRGSNYGYTF. In DNA form, the CDR3 reads TGTGCCAGCAGTGACTGGGGCCGGGGATCTAACTATGGCTACACCTTC.

This clone appeared once. This chain uses TRBV6-5 with TRBJ2-7; TRBD1 is a possible D gene (6 bases). Germline lookup yields CDR1 MNHEY and CDR2 SVGAGI. Trimming took off 6 bases at V and 5 bases at J, with 8 bases between the two ends. The CDR3 extends over 11 amino acids. CDR3 amino acids: CASRTGDEQYF. The CDR3 nucleotides are TGTGCCAGCAGGACAGGCGACGAGCAGTACTTC.

The chain carries TRBV6-6 and TRBJ2-7; the D gene is possibly TRBD1 (5 bases). The CDR3 is 15 amino acids. CDR1 MNHNY and CDR2 SVGAGI come from the germline V gene (reference sequence). The CDR3 sequence is CAIYPMQGDLYEQYF. DNA of the CDR3: TGTGCTATCTACCCGATGCAGGGTGACCTCTACGAGCAGTACTTC.

This rearrangement joins TRBV5-1 to TRBJ1-3, with D unresolved. The germline CDR1 and CDR2 sequences are SGHRS and YFSETQ. Trimming pared 2 bases from V and 4 bases from J, leaving 7 bases between. CDR3 size: 13 residues. The chain's CDR3 is CASSLGIGNTIYF. In DNA, the CDR3 is TGCGCCAGCAGCTTAGGGATCGGAAACACCATATATTTT.

The chain uses TRBV6-1 and TRBJ1-2; tentative D call: TRBD1 (5 bases). This CDR3 is built from 13 residues. Trimming left V 7 bases short and J 8 bases short, with 17 bases between. Germline CDR1 MNHNS, CDR2 SASEGT. Here the CDR3 reads CASNFGQEIGYTF. The DNA for the CDR3 is TGTGCCAGCAACTTTGGACAAGAAATAGGCTACACCTTC.

The V gene is TRBV5-1, the J gene TRBJ1-3; TRBD1 is a possible D gene (6 bases). The CDR3 extends over 15 amino acids. Germline CDR1 is SGHRS and CDR2 is YFSETQ. V was cut by 3 bases and J by 4 bases, with 14 bases left in between. The CDR3 nucleotides are TGCGCCAGCAGCTCGGATCAGGGGAACGGAAACACCATATATTTT. Translation gives CASSSDQGNGNTIYF.

This clone was detected a few times. The chain recombines TRBV11-2 with TRBJ1-1; D remains ambiguous. V was cut by 1 base and J by 1 base, with 4 bases left in between. Germline V gene data show CDR1 as SGHAT and CDR2 as FQNNGV. There are 13 residues in the CDR3. Written as DNA, the CDR3 is TGTGCCAGCAGCTTAGTACGGAACACTGAAGCTTTCTTT. Translated, it gives CASSLVRNTEAFF.

The CDR3: CASSEADRGEAFF. DNA of the CDR3: TGTGCCAGCAGTGAAGCGGACAGAGGTGAAGCTTTCTTT. The gene calls are TRBV6-1 and TRBJ1-1; D is possibly TRBD1 (6 bases). The CDR3 runs 13 residues. The V gene lost 0 bases and the J gene lost 7 bases, with 9 bases spanning the gap. Germline V gene lookup returns CDR1 MNHNS and CDR2 SASEGT.

The rearrangement links TRBV7-2 to TRBJ1-5, with a possible D match to TRBD1 (5 bases). V shed 2 bases and J shed 0 bases, with 14 bases lying between them. Germline V gene data show CDR1 as SGHTA and CDR2 as FQGNSA. The CDR3 runs 17 residues. The chain's CDR3 is CASSLSQGPYSNQPQHF. Here the CDR3 DNA reads TGTGCCAGCAGCTTATCGCAGGGACCCTATAGCAATCAGCCCCAGCATTTT. The variable domain in full, with the rest retrieved from reference TRBV7-2 and TRBJ1-5, is GAGVSQSPSNKVTEKGKDVELRCDPISGHTALYWYRQSLGQGLEFLIYFQGNSAPDKSGLPSDRFSAERTGGSVSTLTIQRTQQEDSAVYLCASSLSQGPYSNQPQHFGDGTRLSIL.

In this sample, this clone turned up once. The chain combines TRBV7-9 with TRBJ2-1; TRBD2 aligns across 9 bases. CDR1 SEHNR and CDR2 FQNEAQ come from the germline V gene (reference sequence). V lost 4 bases to trimming and J lost 3 bases; unmatched junction nucleotides: 10. CDR3 length equals 17 residues. Here the CDR3 DNA reads TGTGCCAGCAGCTCAACTGCTAGCGGGGCAAGCTACAATGAGCAGTTCTTC. It specifies CASSSTASGASYNEQFF. Based on the CDR3 plus reference TRBV7-9 and TRBJ2-1, the full variable domain is DTGVSQNPRHKITKRGQNVTFRCDPISEHNRLYWYRQTLGQGPEFLTYFQNEAQLEKSRLLSDRFSAERPKGSFSTLEIQRTEQGDSAMYLCASSSTASGASYNEQFFGPGTRLTVL.

V and J are TRBV5-1 and TRBJ2-1; 7 bases match TRBD2. The V gene's germline CDR1 is SGHRS and CDR2 YFSETQ. The CDR3 has 13 residues. The V segment lost 6 bases and the J segment 6 bases; nucleotides outside the gene matches: 6. CDR3 bases: TGCGCCAGCATCAGGGAGGGGTCCAATGAGCAGTTCTTC. Translation: CASIREGSNEQFF.

The chain carries TRBV29-1 and TRBJ1-2; D is possibly TRBD1 (6 bases). In germline, CDR1 is SQVTM, CDR2 ANQGSEA. The CDR3 has 11 amino acids. V was cut by 6 bases and J by 8 bases, with 13 bases left in between. CDR3 amino acids: CSVHRDGGYTF. In DNA form, the CDR3 reads TGCAGCGTCCACAGGGATGGGGGCTACACCTTC. Full variable domain (outside the CDR3, taken from reference TRBV29-1 and TRBJ1-2): SAVISQKPSRDICQRGTSLTIQCQVDSQVTMMFWYRQQPGQSLTLIATANQGSEATYESGFVIDKFPISRPNLTFSTLTVSNMSPEDSSIYLCSVHRDGGYTFGSGTRLTVV.

The J gene is TRBJ1-4, the V gene TRBV27; 10 bases line up with TRBD1. The CDR3 covers 19 residues. CDR1 is MNHEY, CDR2 SMNVEV, per germline (reference sequence). Germline trimming cut 5 bases from V and 0 bases from J; bases unmatched to any gene: 12. The CDR3 sequence is CASSARDRGFLATNEKLFF. Written as DNA, the CDR3 is TGTGCCAGCAGTGCACGGGACAGGGGTTTTCTAGCAACTAATGAAAAACTGTTTTTT.

The V call is TRBV6-5, the J call TRBJ1-5; 9 bases fit TRBD1. The CDR3 totals 15 residues. CDR1 and CDR2 (germline): MNHEY, SVGAGI. J was trimmed by 7 bases and V by 6 bases; bases with no gene match: 10. In nucleotides, the CDR3 is TGTGCCAGCAGCTCCGGGACAGGGAAACGACAGCCCCAGCATTTT. It encodes CASSSGTGKRQPQHF.

The V call is TRBV19, the J call TRBJ1-2; 8 bases line up with TRBD1. This CDR3 is 17 amino acids long. Trimming took 9 bases from V and 4 from J; bases not matched to a gene: 19. Germline loops: CDR1 LNHDA, CDR2 SQIVND (reference sequence). The CDR3 region is CASSTGGLLKPTYGYTF. The CDR3 nucleotides are TGTGCCAGCAGCACAGGGGGTCTGCTAAAGCCAACCTATGGCTACACCTTC.

This sequence joins TRBV23-1 and TRBJ2-3; a possible D gene is TRBD1 (6 bases). Being an ORF, TRBV23-1 has a function that is uncertain. Trimming shortened V by 8 bases and J by 0 bases, and 18 bases separated the two germline ends. The CDR3 runs to 16 residues. In DNA form, the CDR3 reads TGCGCCAGCCGAAAGAGGCGGACAGCTAGCACAGATACGCAGTATTTT. Its translation is CASRKRRTASTDTQYF.

On this clone itself: At the DNA level, this CDR3 is encoded by other sequences in the same sample as well. The chain employs TRBV29-1 and TRBJ1-1; 7 bases are a match to TRBD1. The CDR3 length is 12 residues. V lost 4 bases, J lost 5 bases, and 4 bases stayed unmatched. The germline gives CDR1 SQVTM, CDR2 ANQGSEA. In nucleotides, the CDR3 is TGCAGCGTTGGGCAGGGGGGAACTGAAGCTTTCTTT. Amino acid sequence: CSVGQGGTEAFF.

V and J are TRBV6-6 and TRBJ2-7; the D call may be TRBD1 or TRBD2 (5 bases each). The ends were cut back, 2 bases at V and 3 bases at J, with 14 bases in the middle. CDR3 length equals 15 residues. Germline loops: CDR1 MNHNY, CDR2 SVGAGI (reference sequence). The CDR3 bases are TGTGCCAGCAGTTACCGATGGGACGGATACTACGAGCAGTACTTC. Protein: CASSYRWDGYYEQYF.

V and J are TRBV30 and TRBJ2-2; D is uncertain. The V gene lost 4 bases and the J gene lost 6 bases, with 6 bases spanning the gap. The CDR3 length is 11 residues. Looked up from germline, CDR1 is GTSNPN and CDR2 is SVGIG (reference sequence). CDR3 DNA sequence: TGTGCCTGGAACTTGGCCGGGGAGCTGTTTTTT. Protein product: CAWNLAGELFF.

The chain uses TRBV19 and TRBJ2-7, with D possibly being TRBD2 (6 bases). The germline V gene encodes CDR1 LNHDA and CDR2 SQIVND (reference sequence). Trimming left V 6 bases short and J 4 bases short, with 19 bases between. The CDR3 has 15 residues. The CDR3 sequence: CASRPGTSLGYEQYF. For the CDR3, the DNA is TGTGCCAGTAGACCTGGGACTTCTCTCGGGTACGAGCAGTACTTC.

This chain joins TRBV6-1 and TRBJ1-5; 7 nucleotides match TRBD1. Trimming at V came to 4 bases and at J to 4 bases, leaving 16 bases not matched to a gene. The germline V gene encodes CDR1 MNHNS and CDR2 SASEGT. CDR3 size: 18 residues. In DNA, the CDR3 is TGTGCCAGCAGTGCTAACGATCAGGGGGGAGTAGGAAATCAGCCCCAGCATTTT. Residues: CASSANDQGGVGNQPQHF.